This TCR beta chain was found in a study of blood T cell repertoires in COVID-19. At the level of the study: Sites in the United States, Italy and Spain provided acute and convalescent COVID-19 samples. The cDNA or gDNA used as material had been derived from T cells, B-cell-depleted T cells, or PBMCs.

Adults between roughly 18 and 89 years of age took part from fewer than 30 US areas. Cohorts were determined from participant-reported clinical history. The CDR3 extends over 15 amino acids. The V gene lost 0 bases and the J gene lost 1 base, with 9 bases spanning the gap. CDR1 is SEHNR and CDR2 is FQNEAQ in the germline V gene (reference sequence). The data were produced by immunoSEQ multiplex PCR, yet TCRdb's version contains in-frame clones alone and is incomplete. This sample has 150,000 to 200,000 clones; around four fifths occur once, and the top ten carry roughly 7.3%. This sequence was found in a woman in her fifties or sixties who had recovered from COVID-19. This rearrangement joins TRBV7-9 to TRBJ1-2, with unresolved D. Specimen: PBMCs or T cells enriched from blood (not recorded which). CDR3 sequence (DNA): TGTGCCAGCAGCTTAGCAGGAACAGATAACTATGGCTACACCTTC. Its protein product is CASSLAGTDNYGYTF.